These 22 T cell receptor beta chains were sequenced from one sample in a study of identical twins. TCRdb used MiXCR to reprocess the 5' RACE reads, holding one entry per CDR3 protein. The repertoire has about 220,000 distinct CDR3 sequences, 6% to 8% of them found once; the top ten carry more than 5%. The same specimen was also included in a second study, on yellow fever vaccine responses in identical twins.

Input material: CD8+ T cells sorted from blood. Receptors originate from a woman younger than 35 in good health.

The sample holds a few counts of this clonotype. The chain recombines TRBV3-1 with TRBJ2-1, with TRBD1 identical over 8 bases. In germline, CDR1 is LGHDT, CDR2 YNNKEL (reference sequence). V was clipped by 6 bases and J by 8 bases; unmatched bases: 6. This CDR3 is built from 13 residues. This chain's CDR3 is CASRGTGPHEQFF. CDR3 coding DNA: TGTGCCAGCAGAGGGACAGGACCACATGAGCAGTTCTTC.

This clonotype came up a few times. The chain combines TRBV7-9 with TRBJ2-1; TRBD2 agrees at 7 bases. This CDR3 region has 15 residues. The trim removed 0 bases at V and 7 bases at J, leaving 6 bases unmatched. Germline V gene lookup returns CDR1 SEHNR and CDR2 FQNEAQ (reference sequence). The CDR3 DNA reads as TGTGCCAGCAGCTTAGCGCTAGGGACTAAGAATGAGCAGTTCTTC. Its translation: CASSLALGTKNEQFF.

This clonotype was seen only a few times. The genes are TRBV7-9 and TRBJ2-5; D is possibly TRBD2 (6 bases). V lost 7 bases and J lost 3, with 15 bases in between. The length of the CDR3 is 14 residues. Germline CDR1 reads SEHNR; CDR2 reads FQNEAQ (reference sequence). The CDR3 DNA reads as TGTGCCAGCACCTATCCCGGAGGGGAAGAGACCCAGTACTTC. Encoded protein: CASTYPGGEETQYF.

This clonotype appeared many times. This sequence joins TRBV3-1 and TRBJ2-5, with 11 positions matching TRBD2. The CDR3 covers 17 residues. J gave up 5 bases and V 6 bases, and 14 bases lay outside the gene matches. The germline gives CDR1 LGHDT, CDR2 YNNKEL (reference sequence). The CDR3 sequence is CASSPNLLAGDAETQYF. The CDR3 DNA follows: TGTGCCAGCAGTCCCAACTTACTAGCGGGAGATGCTGAGACCCAGTACTTC.

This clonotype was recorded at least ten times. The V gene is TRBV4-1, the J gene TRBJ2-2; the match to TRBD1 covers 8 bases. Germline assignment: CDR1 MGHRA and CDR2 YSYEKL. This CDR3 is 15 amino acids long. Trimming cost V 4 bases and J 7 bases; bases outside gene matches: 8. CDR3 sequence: CASSRGAGGSGELFF. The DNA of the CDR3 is TGCGCCAGCAGCCGAGGGGCAGGGGGCAGCGGGGAGCTGTTTTTT.

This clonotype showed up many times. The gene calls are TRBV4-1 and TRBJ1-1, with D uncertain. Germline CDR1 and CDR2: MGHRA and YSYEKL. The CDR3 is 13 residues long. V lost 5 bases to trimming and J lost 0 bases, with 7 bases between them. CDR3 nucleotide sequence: TGCGCCAGCAGCACCCAGGTGAACACTGAAGCTTTCTTT. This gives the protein CASSTQVNTEAFF.

As DNA, the CDR3 is TGTGCCAGCAGCCCGGATTGGGACGAGCAGTACTTC. Translation: CASSPDWDEQYF. The V and J genes are TRBV3-1 and TRBJ2-7; D unclear. V lost 4 bases, J lost 5 bases, and 9 bases lay in between. The CDR3 length is 12 residues. Germline V lookup: CDR1 LGHDT, CDR2 YNNKEL (reference sequence).

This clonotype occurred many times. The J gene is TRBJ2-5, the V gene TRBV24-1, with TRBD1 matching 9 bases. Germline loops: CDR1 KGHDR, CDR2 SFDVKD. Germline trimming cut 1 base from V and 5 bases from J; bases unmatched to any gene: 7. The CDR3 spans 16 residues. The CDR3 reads CATSDFEQGAMETQYF. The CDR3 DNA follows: TGTGCCACCAGTGATTTTGAACAGGGGGCGATGGAGACCCAGTACTTC.

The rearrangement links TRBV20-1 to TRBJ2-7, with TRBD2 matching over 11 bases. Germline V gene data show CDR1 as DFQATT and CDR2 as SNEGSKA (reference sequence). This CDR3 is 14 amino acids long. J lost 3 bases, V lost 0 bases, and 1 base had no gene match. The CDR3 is CSARDGTSGYEQYF. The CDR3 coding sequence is TGCAGTGCTAGAGACGGGACTAGCGGCTACGAGCAGTACTTC.

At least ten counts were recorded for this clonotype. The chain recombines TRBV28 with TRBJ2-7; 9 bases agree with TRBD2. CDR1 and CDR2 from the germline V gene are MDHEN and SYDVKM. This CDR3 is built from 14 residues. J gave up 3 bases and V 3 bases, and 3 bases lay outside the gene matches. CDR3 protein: CASSFAAGGYEQYF. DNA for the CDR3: TGTGCCAGCAGTTTTGCAGCGGGAGGCTACGAGCAGTACTTC.

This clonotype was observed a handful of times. Here the CDR3 reads CASRDRGLTDNEQFF. CDR3 in DNA: TGTGCCAGCCGGGACAGGGGTCTTACGGACAATGAGCAGTTCTTC. V usage is TRBV27 and J usage is TRBJ2-1; 10 positions agree with TRBD1. This CDR3 comprises 15 residues. V shed 8 bases and J 5 bases; nucleotides not matched to a gene: 9. In germline, CDR1 is MNHEY, CDR2 SMNVEV (reference sequence).

The CDR3 DNA reads as TGTGCCAGCAGCTTAGGGTCCGCCTACGAGCAGTACTTC. It specifies CASSLGSAYEQYF. The rearrangement joins TRBV7-9 to TRBJ2-7; D is undetermined. There are 13 residues in the CDR3. Trimming pared 1 base from V and 2 bases from J, leaving 6 bases between. CDR1 SEHNR and CDR2 FQNEAQ come from the germline V gene (reference sequence).

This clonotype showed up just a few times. The CDR3 reads CASRIRGGDYGYTF. In DNA, the CDR3 is TGTGCCAGCAGGATCCGGGGGGGCGACTATGGCTACACCTTC. The chain combines TRBV13 with TRBJ1-2; D is perhaps TRBD1 (6 bases). Trimming pared 6 bases from V and 3 bases from J, leaving 14 bases between. Looked up from germline, CDR1 is PRHDT and CDR2 is FYEKMQ (reference sequence). This CDR3 region has 14 residues.

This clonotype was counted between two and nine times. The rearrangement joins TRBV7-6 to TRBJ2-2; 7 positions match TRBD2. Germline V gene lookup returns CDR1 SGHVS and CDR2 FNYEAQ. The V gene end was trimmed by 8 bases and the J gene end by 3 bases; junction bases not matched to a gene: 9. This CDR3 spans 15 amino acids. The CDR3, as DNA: TGTGCCAGCCGCCTTGAGGCGGGAGACACCGGGGAGCTGTTTTTT. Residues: CASRLEAGDTGELFF.

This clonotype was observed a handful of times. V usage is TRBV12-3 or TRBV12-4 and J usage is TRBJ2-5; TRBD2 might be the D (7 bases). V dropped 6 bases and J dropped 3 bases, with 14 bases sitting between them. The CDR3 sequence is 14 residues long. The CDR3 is CASRWRGREETQYF. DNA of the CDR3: TGTGCCAGCAGATGGCGGGGGCGGGAAGAGACCCAGTACTTC.

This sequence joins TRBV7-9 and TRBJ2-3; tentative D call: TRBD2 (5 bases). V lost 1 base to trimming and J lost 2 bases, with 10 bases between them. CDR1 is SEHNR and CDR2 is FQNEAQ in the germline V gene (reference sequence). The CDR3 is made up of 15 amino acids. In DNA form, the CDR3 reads TGTGCCAGCAGCTTAGTTGAGGGCTTCACAGATACGCAGTATTTT. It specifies CASSLVEGFTDTQYF.

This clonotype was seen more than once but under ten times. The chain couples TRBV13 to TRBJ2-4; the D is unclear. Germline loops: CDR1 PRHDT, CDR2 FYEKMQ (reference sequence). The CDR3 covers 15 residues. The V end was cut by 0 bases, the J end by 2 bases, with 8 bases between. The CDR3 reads CASSLGLGPKNIQYF. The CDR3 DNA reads TGTGCCAGCAGCTTAGGGTTGGGTCCCAAAAACATTCAGTACTTC.

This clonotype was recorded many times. The CDR3, as DNA: TGTGCCAGCACGGGCGGCACTAGCGGTACCTACGAGCAGTACTTC. Its protein product is CASTGGTSGTYEQYF. The V gene is TRBV2, the J gene TRBJ2-7; 8 nucleotides agree with TRBD2. Germline V lookup: CDR1 SNHLY, CDR2 FYNNEI. CDR3 length: 15 amino acids. V was clipped by 7 bases and J by 2 bases; unmatched bases: 10.

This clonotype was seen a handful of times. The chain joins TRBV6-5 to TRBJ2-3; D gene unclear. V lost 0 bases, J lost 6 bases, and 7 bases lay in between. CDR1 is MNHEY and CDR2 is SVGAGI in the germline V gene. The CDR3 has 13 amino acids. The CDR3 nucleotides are TGTGCCAGCAGTTACTCAGGGTTGGATACGCAGTATTTT. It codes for CASSYSGLDTQYF.

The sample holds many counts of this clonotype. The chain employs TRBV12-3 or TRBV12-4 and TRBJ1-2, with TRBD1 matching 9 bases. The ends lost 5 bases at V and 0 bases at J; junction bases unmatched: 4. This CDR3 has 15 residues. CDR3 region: CASSPTGGPNYGYTF. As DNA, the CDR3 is TGTGCCAGCAGTCCGACAGGGGGTCCTAACTATGGCTACACCTTC.

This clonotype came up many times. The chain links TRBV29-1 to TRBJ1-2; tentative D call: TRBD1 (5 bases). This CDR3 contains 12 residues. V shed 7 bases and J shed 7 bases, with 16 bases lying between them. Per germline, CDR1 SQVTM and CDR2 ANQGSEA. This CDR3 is CSAETPGVGYTF. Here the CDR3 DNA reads TGCAGCGCAGAAACACCGGGGGTTGGCTACACCTTC. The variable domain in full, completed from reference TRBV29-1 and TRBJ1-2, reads SAVISQKPSRDICQRGTSLTIQCQVDSQVTMMFWYRQQPGQSLTLIATANQGSEATYESGFVIDKFPISRPNLTFSTLTVSNMSPEDSSIYLCSAETPGVGYTFGSGTRLTVV.

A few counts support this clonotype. The CDR3 region is CASSKRTSIWADEQFF. For the CDR3, the DNA is TGCGCCAGCAGCAAGCGCACTAGTATCTGGGCCGATGAGCAGTTCTTC. The chain links TRBV5-1 to TRBJ2-1; D is perhaps TRBD2 (5 bases). CDR3 size: 16 residues. Trimming removed 4 bases from V and 8 bases from J, with 22 bases in between. Germline CDR1 SGHRS, CDR2 YFSETQ.